Listed here are 14 T cell receptor beta chains from one sample, sequenced in a study of T cells in Graves' hyperthyroidism and ophthalmopathy. Authors of the study amplified TCR beta CDR3 regions from RNA transcripts. Using the HTBI primer set, a first-round RT-PCR was run on the TCR CDR3. TCRdb passed the multiplex PCR reads through MiXCR, listing each CDR3 protein once. In the table there are more than 350,000 distinct CDR3 sequences, 12% to 15% of which are singletons. Sequenced material: blood. The receptors derive from a woman in her sixties or seventies with Graves' ophthalmopathy.

As for this clonotype: This may stem from a read error, because a much larger clone lies one nucleotide away. The chain combines TRBV11-1 with TRBJ2-5; a weak D match, TRBD1 (6 bases). Germline V CDR1 and CDR2: SGHAT, FQDESV (reference sequence). V was trimmed by 5 bases and J by 5 bases, leaving 18 bases between them. This CDR3 is built from 15 residues. The CDR3 sequence: CASSPGTRGAETQYF. CDR3 DNA sequence: TGTGCCAGCAGCCCCGGGACAAGAGGAGCGGAGACCCAGTACTTC.

This clonotype has ten or more counts. The chain is built from TRBV11-2 and TRBJ2-6, with TRBD1 identical over 7 bases. The length of the CDR3 is 17 residues. V lost 5 bases, J lost 0 bases, and 7 bases stayed unmatched. Germline V gene sequence: CDR1 SGHAT, CDR2 FQNNGV. CDR3 sequence: CASSVRDRASGANVLTF. The CDR3 bases are TGTGCCAGCAGCGTCCGGGACAGAGCCTCTGGGGCCAACGTCCTGACTTTC.

This clonotype has a count of ten or more. V and J are TRBV4-2 and TRBJ2-2; 8 bases are shared with TRBD2. This CDR3 is built from 17 residues. The V segment lost 1 base and the J segment 2 bases; nucleotides outside the gene matches: 6. From germline, CDR1 is LGHNA and CDR2 YNFKEQ. For the CDR3, the DNA is TGTGCCAGCAGCCAAGTCTCCGGGAGGGTAAACACCGGGGAGCTGTTTTTT. This codes for CASSQVSGRVNTGELFF.

The chain has TRBV6-5 and TRBJ1-1, with no clear D. The CDR3 loop spans 16 amino acids. The V end was cut by 0 bases, the J end by 2 bases, with 13 bases between. Per germline, CDR1 MNHEY and CDR2 SVGAGI. CDR3 in amino acids: CASSYSGLGVNTEAFF. DNA of the CDR3: TGTGCCAGCAGTTACTCAGGTCTGGGAGTAAACACTGAAGCTTTCTTT.

The V call is TRBV6-1, the J call TRBJ2-7, with a tentative D call TRBD1 (5 bases). Germline V gene sequence: CDR1 MNHNS, CDR2 SASEGT. Between the trimmed V and J ends, which lost 1 base and 0 bases, there was a span of 19 bases. The length of the CDR3 is 18 residues. Written as DNA, the CDR3 is TGTGCCAGCAGTGAAGGAAATTGGCAGGGCAGGCACTCCTACGAGCAGTACTTC. Encoded protein: CASSEGNWQGRHSYEQYF.

This clonotype occurred many times. J is TRBJ2-7 and V is TRBV7-2; 14 bases line up with TRBD2. CDR1 SGHTA and CDR2 FQGNSA come from the germline V gene. Trimming took 1 base from V and 5 from J; bases not matched to a gene: 1. This CDR3 contains 15 residues. This CDR3 is CASSLGTSGRNEQYF. CDR3 in DNA: TGTGCCAGCAGCTTAGGGACTAGCGGGAGGAACGAGCAGTACTTC.

Notes on this clonotype: A single base separates this from a much larger clone, so it may be a read error. V gene TRBV29-1 combines with J gene TRBJ2-5; 10 bases align to TRBD2. V was pared by 4 bases and J by 1 base, with 3 bases of the junction left unmatched. CDR1 SQVTM and CDR2 ANQGSEA come from the germline V gene. CDR3 length: 14 amino acids. The CDR3 loop is CSVAGLAVQETQYF. The CDR3, as DNA: TGCAGCGTTGCAGGACTAGCGGTCCAAGAGACCCAGTACTTC.

This clonotype was counted many times. The V and J genes are TRBV3-1 and TRBJ2-5; a weak D match, TRBD2 (5 bases). The V gene lost 1 base and the J gene lost 5 bases, with 11 bases spanning the gap. CDR1 is LGHDT, CDR2 YNNKEL, per germline (reference sequence). The CDR3 is 14 residues long. In DNA, the CDR3 is TGTGCCAGCAGCCAAGCGGGGTCCTTGGAGACCCAGTACTTC. The encoded protein is CASSQAGSLETQYF.

This clonotype was detected ten times or more. The genes are TRBV4-1 and TRBJ2-7; 11 bases are shared with TRBD1. Looked up from germline, CDR1 is MGHRA and CDR2 is YSYEKL. The J segment lost 6 bases and the V segment lost 1 base, leaving 2 bases of the junction unmatched. The CDR3 sequence is 14 residues long. The CDR3 here is CASSQGGTGGEQYF. CDR3 in DNA: TGCGCCAGCAGCCAAGGTGGGACAGGGGGCGAGCAGTACTTC.

This clonotype was seen ten or more times. The chain couples TRBV7-3 to TRBJ2-3, with D perhaps matching TRBD2 (6 bases). The CDR3 length is 15 residues. Deletions cut 4 bases from V and 0 bases from J, with 11 bases between. From germline, CDR1 is SGHTA and CDR2 FQGTGA. In DNA, the CDR3 is TGTGCCAGCAGCTCTACCGGGACTAGCACAGATACGCAGTATTTT. Translated: CASSSTGTSTDTQYF.

This clonotype has only a few counts. A much larger clone sits a single nucleotide away, making a read error possible. The chain carries TRBV5-1 and TRBJ2-1; 8 nucleotides match TRBD1. Germline V gene lookup returns CDR1 SGHRS and CDR2 YFSETQ. This CDR3 has 14 residues. Losses at the gene ends were 4 bases for V and 1 base for J; bases not matched to a gene: 1. CDR3 amino acids: CASSRDRSYNEQFF. In DNA form, the CDR3 reads TGCGCCAGCAGCCGGGACAGGTCCTACAATGAGCAGTTCTTC.

This clonotype was observed many times. The chain carries TRBV20-1 and TRBJ2-7, with TRBD2 matching 16 bases. Losses at the gene ends were 6 bases for V and 4 bases for J; bases not matched to a gene: 15. The length of the CDR3 is 18 residues. CDR1 is DFQATT, CDR2 SNEGSKA, per germline (reference sequence). The CDR3 sequence is CSAPGTLGTSGRGYEQYF. CDR3 sequence (DNA): TGCAGTGCCCCCGGGACACTTGGGACTAGCGGGAGGGGGTACGAGCAGTACTTC.

This clonotype was observed a handful of times. This chain links TRBV6-1 with TRBJ2-1; D perhaps matches TRBD2 (6 bases). The V gene lost 10 bases and the J gene lost 4 bases, with 14 bases spanning the gap. The CDR3 is 13 amino acids. Germline V CDR1 and CDR2: MNHNS, SASEGT. The CDR3 bases are TGTGCCACTCACTCGGGGGTGTACAATGAGCAGTTCTTC. This sequence encodes CATHSGVYNEQFF.

This clonotype was picked up many times. This chain links TRBV7-9 with TRBJ2-1, with 10 bases fitting TRBD1. The germline V gene has CDR1 SEHNR and CDR2 FQNEAQ (reference sequence). V lost 4 bases and J lost 9; bases outside the gene matches: 9. There are 15 residues in the CDR3. CDR3 loop: CASSSRQGAGSEQFF. The CDR3 coding sequence is TGTGCCAGCAGCTCCAGACAGGGGGCAGGATCTGAGCAGTTCTTC.